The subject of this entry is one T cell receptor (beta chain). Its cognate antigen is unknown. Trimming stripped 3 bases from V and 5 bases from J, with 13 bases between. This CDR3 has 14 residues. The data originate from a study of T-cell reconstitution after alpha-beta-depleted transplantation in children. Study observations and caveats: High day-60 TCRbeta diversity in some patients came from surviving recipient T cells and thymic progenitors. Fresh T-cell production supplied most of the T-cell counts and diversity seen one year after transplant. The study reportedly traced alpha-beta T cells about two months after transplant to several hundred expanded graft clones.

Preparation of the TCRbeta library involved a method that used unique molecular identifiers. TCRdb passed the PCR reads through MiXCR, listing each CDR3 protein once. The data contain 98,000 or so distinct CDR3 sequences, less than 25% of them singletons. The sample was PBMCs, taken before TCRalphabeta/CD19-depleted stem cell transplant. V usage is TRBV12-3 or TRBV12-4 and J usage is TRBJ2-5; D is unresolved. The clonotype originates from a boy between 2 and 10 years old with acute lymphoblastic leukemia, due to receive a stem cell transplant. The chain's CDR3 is CASSLSWSEETQYF. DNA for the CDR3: TGTGCCAGCAGTTTGAGCTGGAGCGAGGAGACCCAGTACTTC.